A single T cell receptor (beta chain) is shown here with its context. Its antigen is unknown. The sample originates from a study of beta chain features in type 1 diabetes. The overall study: Cell yields, gender and age were comparable in patients and healthy donors.

Study outcomes and limitations: The analysis here could not establish whether HLA type shapes TCRB rearrangement. All four CD4+ subsets of Type 1 diabetes patients contained TCRB CDR3s that were moderately but significantly shorter. cDNA sequencing could over-represent cells with high TCR expression.

The germline gives CDR1 DFQATT, CDR2 SNEGSKA (reference sequence). The V and J ends lost 8 bases and 6 bases respectively, with 13 bases between them. The CDR3 spans 11 residues. Of the isolated RNA, all was reverse transcribed, and so the sequenced material was expressed TCRB transcripts. About 3.6 million reads per sample on average were obtained from naive, central memory and regulatory T cell samples. The method was immunoSEQ multiplex PCR; TCRdb's version includes in-frame clones alone and lacks a portion of them. The table has about 280,000 clones, 14% to 15% seen once. Material for sequencing was naive CD4+ T cells from blood. V usage is TRBV20-1 and J usage is TRBJ1-2; possible D gene TRBD1, 5 bases. This TCR was sampled from a man aged 18-30 years with type 1 diabetes. The CDR3 protein is CSLQALDGYTF. CDR3 nucleotides: TGCAGTTTACAGGCTCTGGATGGCTACACCTTC.